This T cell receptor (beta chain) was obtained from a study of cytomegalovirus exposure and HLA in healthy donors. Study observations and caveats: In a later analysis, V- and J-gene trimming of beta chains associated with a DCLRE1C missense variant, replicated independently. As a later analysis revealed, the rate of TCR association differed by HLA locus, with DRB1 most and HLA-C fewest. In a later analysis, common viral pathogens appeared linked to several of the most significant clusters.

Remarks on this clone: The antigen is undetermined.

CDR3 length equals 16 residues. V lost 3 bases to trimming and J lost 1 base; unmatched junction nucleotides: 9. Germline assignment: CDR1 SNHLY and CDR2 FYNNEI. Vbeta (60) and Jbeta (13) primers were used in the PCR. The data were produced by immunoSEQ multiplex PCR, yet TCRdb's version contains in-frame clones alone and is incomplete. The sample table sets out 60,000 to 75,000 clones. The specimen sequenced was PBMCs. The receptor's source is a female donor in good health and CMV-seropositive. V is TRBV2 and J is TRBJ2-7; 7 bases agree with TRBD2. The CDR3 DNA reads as TGTGCCAGCAGTGATGACGGCGGGGGACGTTCCTACGAGCAGTACTTC. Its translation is CASSDDGGGRSYEQYF.